This TCR beta chain was recorded in a study of shared clonotypes between healthy human individuals. Points from the study as a whole: Donor scarcity curtailed the genetic and exposure-history diversity represented herein.

This clone occurred once. Its cognate antigen is unknown. The sample carries other DNA sequences with the same CDR3. Germline CDR1 reads SGDLS; CDR2 reads YYNGEE. With 4 bases clipped from V and 0 bases from J, the junction kept 3 bases outside the gene matches. The CDR3 totals 14 residues. TCRdb's copy holds only in-frame clones and misses some; the assay was immunoSEQ multiplex PCR. The sample holds roughly 2.5 million clones; more than 80% are singletons and the top ten take 0.11% to 0.15%. The chain combines TRBV9 with TRBJ1-1, with 7 bases aligning to TRBD1. The specimen sequenced was naive CD4+ T cells sorted from blood. Regarding subset: CD45RA+ positively selected. The TCR originated in a man aged 18-30 years in good health. The CDR3 sequence: CASSPTGMNTEAFF. The DNA for the CDR3 is TGTGCCAGCAGCCCGACAGGGATGAACACTGAAGCTTTCTTT. The full variable domain, in which reference TRBV9 and TRBJ1-1 provide the parts outside the CDR3, is DSGVTQTPKHLITATGQRVTLRCSPRSGDLSVYWYQQSLDQGLQFLIQYYNGEERAKGNILERFSAQQFPDLHSELNLSSLELGDSALYFCASSPTGMNTEAFFGQGTRLTVV.